These 10 T cell receptor beta chains came from one sample sequenced in a study of cytomegalovirus exposure and HLA in healthy donors. Data came from immunoSEQ multiplex PCR; TCRdb stores just in-frame clones and leaves some out. Among over 200,000 clones listed, roughly 80% were seen once. The sequenced sample consisted of PBMCs. The receptors were gathered from a woman in her late teens or twenties in good health and CMV-seronegative.

The chain carries TRBV10-2 and TRBJ1-1; 9 positions agree with TRBD1. Unmatched junction bases numbered 2, after V lost 2 bases and J lost 1 base. Germline assignment: CDR1 WSHSY and CDR2 SAAADI. The CDR3 runs to 15 residues. CDR3 protein: CASSETGGRNTEAFF. CDR3 in DNA: TGCGCCAGCAGTGAGACAGGGGGCAGGAACACTGAAGCTTTCTTT.

This chain connects TRBV4-1 to TRBJ1-6; 7 bases are shared with TRBD1. The V and J ends lost 3 bases and 6 bases, in that order; junction bases with no gene match: 5. The CDR3 is 15 residues long. Germline V gene lookup returns CDR1 MGHRA and CDR2 YSYEKL. CDR3 protein: CASSHAGGSNSPLHF. CDR3 coding DNA: TGCGCCAGCAGCCACGCAGGGGGAAGTAATTCACCCCTCCACTTT.

This clone has a handful of counts. The chain links TRBV5-1 to TRBJ2-7; no reliable D call. Trimming removed 0 bases from V and 4 bases from J, with 11 bases in between. The germline CDR1 and CDR2 sequences are SGHRS and YFSETQ. CDR3 size: 14 residues. The CDR3 loop reads CASSLDTALYEQYF. The DNA for the CDR3 is TGCGCCAGCAGCTTGGATACAGCACTTTACGAGCAGTACTTC.

The chain is built from TRBV18 and TRBJ2-4, with a weak D call TRBD2 (6 bases). The CDR3 length is 16 residues. Germline V lookup: CDR1 KGHSH, CDR2 LQKENI. V was trimmed by 2 bases and J by 4 bases, leaving 15 bases between them. This chain's CDR3 is CASSPTSSSIKNIQYF. CDR3 bases: TGTGCCAGCTCACCAACTAGCAGCTCGATAAAAAACATTCAGTACTTC.

V is TRBV4-1 and J is TRBJ2-2, with 7 bases aligning to TRBD1. The V segment lost 1 base and the J segment 3 bases; nucleotides outside the gene matches: 2. CDR1 is MGHRA, CDR2 YSYEKL, per germline. The CDR3 extends over 15 amino acids. This chain's CDR3 is CASSQGQGDTGELFF. The CDR3 DNA is TGCGCCAGCAGCCAAGGCCAGGGGGACACCGGGGAGCTGTTTTTT.

In this sample, this clone turned up a few times. V and J are TRBV6-5 and TRBJ1-2; tentatively, D is TRBD1 (5 bases). V lost 2 bases to trimming and J lost 3 bases, with 10 bases between them. Germline CDR1 and CDR2: MNHEY and SVGAGI. The CDR3 sequence is 14 residues long. The chain's CDR3 is CASSYRRGHYGYTF. Here the CDR3 DNA reads TGTGCCAGCAGTTACAGGAGGGGCCACTATGGCTACACCTTC.

The chain has TRBV2 and TRBJ2-7; D is perhaps TRBD1 or TRBD2 (5 bases each). This CDR3 is 15 amino acids long. Trimming left V 2 bases short and J 0 bases short, with 11 bases between. The germline V gene has CDR1 SNHLY and CDR2 FYNNEI. For the CDR3, the DNA is TGTGCCAGCAGTGAATTGCCAGGGAGCTCCTACGAGCAGTACTTC. Translating it yields CASSELPGSSYEQYF.

This clone was picked up one time. The chain links TRBV5-1 to TRBJ1-4, with a weak D call TRBD1 (5 bases). This CDR3 spans 14 amino acids. Germline V gives CDR1 SGHRS, CDR2 YFSETQ. The V end was cut by 4 bases, the J end by 2 bases, with 9 bases between. The CDR3 DNA is TGCGCCAGCAGCCCGACAGATACTAATGAAAAACTGTTTTTT. It is translated as CASSPTDTNEKLFF.

This clone was observed once. V gene TRBV6-5 combines with J gene TRBJ1-2; D is uncertain. CDR1 and CDR2 from the germline V gene are MNHEY and SVGAGI. Trimming cost V 6 bases and J 4 bases, with 18 bases left between them. There are 15 residues in the CDR3. The CDR3 coding sequence is TGTGCCAGCAGAGACACACGGGTGCCATCCTATGGCTACACCTTC. This gives the protein CASRDTRVPSYGYTF.

The rearrangement uses TRBV5-4 and TRBJ1-2, with TRBD1 matching over 7 bases. The CDR3 spans 15 residues. V trimming: 4 bases; J trimming: 6 bases; junction bases outside the gene matches: 12. Germline V gives CDR1 SGHNT, CDR2 YYREEE (reference sequence). CDR3 loop: CASSPGSGGGNGYTF. CDR3 coding DNA: TGTGCCAGCAGCCCTGGTTCAGGGGGGGGAAATGGCTACACCTTC.